This is a list of T cell receptor beta chains from one sample in a study of blood T cell repertoires in COVID-19. TCRdb's table, derived via immunoSEQ multiplex PCR, lists solely in-frame clones and lacks some. The profile shows roughly 200,000 clones, approximately 83% of them singletons. The sample taken for sequencing was PBMCs or T cells enriched from blood (not recorded which). Source of these receptors: a woman aged 45-65 years who had been exposed to COVID-19. CDR3s include the opening cysteine and the closing phenylalanine or tryptophan. Fields, in order: J gene, clone size, V gene, CDR3 length, D gene, CDR3 protein, CDR3 DNA. The D gene is left open where the match is weak. Size is omitted from some rows. Given values are once, few, many or a class for expanded clones.

>TRBJ1-1|few|TRBV14|13|-
CASSQVRVSEAFF
TGTGCCAGCAGCCAGGTCAGGGTCAGCGAAGCTTTCTTT
>TRBJ1-5|-|TRBV19|15|TRBD1
CASSIGQGFNQPQHF
TGTGCCAGTAGTATAGGACAGGGGTTCAACCAGCCCCAGCATTTT
>TRBJ1-1|-|TRBV12-3/TRBV12-4|13|-
CASSFPPFTEAFF
TGTGCCAGCAGTTTTCCCCCTTTCACTGAAGCTTTCTTT
>TRBJ2-1|-|TRBV5-1|15|-
CASSLGGGSYNEQFF
TGCGCCAGCAGCTTGGGAGGGGGCTCCTACAATGAGCAGTTCTTC
>TRBJ1-2|-|TRBV30|14|TRBD1
CAWSRDRGNYGYTF
TGTGCCTGGAGCCGGGACAGGGGCAACTATGGCTACACCTTC
>TRBJ1-1|-|TRBV11-2|16|-
CASSRTPGAGRAEAFF
TGTGCCAGCAGCCGAACCCCTGGCGCAGGGAGGGCTGAAGCTTTCTTT
>TRBJ2-1|once|TRBV5-1|13|-
CASSSQGYNEQFF
TGCGCCAGCAGCTCACAGGGCTACAATGAGCAGTTCTTC
>TRBJ2-1|-|TRBV9|17|TRBD2
CASSPRGVLSSYNEQFF
TGTGCCAGCAGCCCCCGGGGGGTTCTGAGCTCCTACAATGAGCAGTTCTTC
>TRBJ1-4|-|TRBV5-5|14|-
CASSPGEGGEKLFF
TGTGCCAGCAGCCCAGGGGAGGGGGGTGAAAAACTGTTTTTT
>TRBJ1-5|-|TRBV3-1/TRBV3-2|13|-
CASSQDWVGAQHF
TGTGCCAGCAGCCAAGATTGGGTGGGAGCCCAGCATTTT
>TRBJ2-5|-|TRBV7-2|18|TRBD2
CASSPIRAGGYGRETQYF
TGTGCCAGCAGCCCGATTCGAGCGGGGGGGTATGGGAGGGAGACCCAGTACTTC
>TRBJ2-3|-|TRBV21-1|18|-
CASSKPGQQGRDSDTQYF
TGTGCCAGCAGCAAACCAGGTCAACAGGGACGGGATTCTGATACGCAGTATTTT
>TRBJ1-2|-|TRBV27|14|-
CASRLREAPYGYTF
TGTGCCAGCAGATTACGGGAGGCACCTTATGGCTACACCTTC
>TRBJ1-5|-|TRBV10-1|14|TRBD1
CASSRTGSNQPQHF
TGCGCCAGCAGTCGGACAGGGTCCAATCAGCCCCAGCATTTT
>TRBJ1-2|-|TRBV7-2|15|-
CASSLDTREAAGYTF
TGTGCCAGCAGCTTAGATACCCGGGAGGCGGCTGGCTACACCTTC
>TRBJ1-1|-|TRBV14|14|TRBD1
CASSQVRGATEAFF
TGTGCCAGCAGCCAGGTCAGGGGGGCCACTGAAGCTTTCTTT
>TRBJ2-1|-|TRBV7-3|13|-
CASSLGAGNEQFF
TGTGCCAGCAGCTTAGGAGCGGGCAATGAGCAGTTCTTC
>TRBJ2-2|many|TRBV5-1|14|-
CASSPGHSTGELFF
TGCGCCAGCAGCCCGGGACACAGCACCGGGGAGCTGTTTTTT
>TRBJ1-2|once|TRBV21-1|18|-
CASSKGAGQGSQDYGYTF
TGTGCCAGCAGCAAAGGAGCGGGACAGGGCAGTCAAGACTATGGCTACACCTTC
>TRBJ1-1|few|TRBV28|16|-
CASRPRAEPANAEAFF
TGTGCCAGCAGACCCCGCGCGGAACCCGCTAACGCTGAAGCTTTCTTT
>TRBJ1-1|few|TRBV5-4|14|-
CASSLGGRNTEAFF
TGTGCCAGCAGCTTAGGAGGCCGGAACACTGAAGCTTTCTTT
>TRBJ1-6|-|TRBV16|13|-
CASSRAVNSPLHF
TGTGCCAGCAGCCGGGCAGTAAATTCACCCCTCCACTTT
>TRBJ1-2|-|TRBV9|13|-
CASSYRVNYGYTF
TGTGCCAGCAGCTATCGGGTCAACTATGGCTACACCTTC
>TRBJ1-2|-|TRBV29-1|13|TRBD1
CSVEAGTGKGYTF
TGCAGCGTTGAGGCCGGGACAGGAAAGGGCTACACCTTC
>TRBJ1-2|-|TRBV10-2|15|-
CASNTGSASTYGYTF
TGCGCCAGCAATACCGGGTCAGCTTCGACCTATGGCTACACCTTC
>TRBJ2-7|-|TRBV2|9|-
CAIGDEQYF
TGTGCCATAGGGGACGAGCAGTACTTC
>TRBJ2-6|-|TRBV11-2|17|-
CASSPRGLTSGANVLTF
TGTGCCAGCAGCCCGCGGGGTTTAACCTCTGGGGCCAACGTCCTGACTTTC
>TRBJ2-3|-|TRBV15|14|-
CATSIGSGADTQYF
TGTGCCACCAGCATCGGATCGGGGGCAGATACGCAGTATTTT
>TRBJ2-7|-|TRBV2|13|-
CASSGDTLTKQYF
TGTGCCAGCAGTGGGGACACGCTCACCAAGCAGTACTTC
>TRBJ2-7|-|TRBV7-6|17|TRBD1
CASSSPPGTGGSYEQYF
TGTGCCAGCAGCTCCCCGCCGGGGACAGGGGGCTCCTACGAGCAGTACTTC
>TRBJ1-2|-|TRBV14|15|-
CASSQDVLWGDGYTF
TGTGCCAGCAGCCAAGATGTTCTCTGGGGGGATGGCTACACCTTC
>TRBJ2-1|-|TRBV11-2|13|-
CASSLETLNEQFF
TGTGCCAGCAGCTTAGAAACTCTCAATGAGCAGTTCTTC
>TRBJ1-2|-|TRBV10-2|13|-
CASSDPGFGGYTF
TGCGCCAGCAGTGATCCAGGGTTCGGTGGCTACACCTTC
>TRBJ2-1|-|TRBV11-2|13|TRBD1
CASSRPRGNEQFF
TGTGCCAGCAGTCGACCCAGGGGGAATGAGCAGTTCTTC
>TRBJ1-1|-|TRBV11-1|15|-
CASSFSGALITEAFF
TGTGCCAGCAGCTTTAGCGGGGCATTAATCACTGAAGCTTTCTTT
>TRBJ1-1|-|TRBV11-1|16|-
CASSLGGGRLNTEAFF
TGTGCCAGCAGCCTAGGGGGAGGCAGACTGAACACTGAAGCTTTCTTT
>TRBJ1-1|-|TRBV9|13|-
CASSVALNTEAFF
TGTGCCAGCAGCGTGGCCTTGAACACTGAAGCTTTCTTT
>TRBJ1-5|-|TRBV2|15|-
CASSGGLYSNQPQHF
TGTGCCAGCAGCGGCGGGCTGTATAGCAATCAGCCCCAGCATTTT
>TRBJ2-3|once|TRBV7-9|16|-
CASSLGGGSGTDTQYF
TGTGCCAGCAGCTTAGGTGGAGGGTCTGGCACAGATACGCAGTATTTT
>TRBJ1-1|-|TRBV10-3|13|TRBD1
CAISGGQDSRAFF
TGTGCCATCAGTGGCGGACAGGACTCGAGAGCTTTCTTT
>TRBJ2-3|-|TRBV5-1|17|-
CASSLTSRTHITDTQYF
TGCGCCAGCAGCTTGACGTCCAGGACTCACATCACAGATACGCAGTATTTT
>TRBJ2-1|-|TRBV5-1|15|-
CASSRDFSSYNEQFF
TGCGCCAGCAGTCGGGACTTCAGCTCCTACAATGAGCAGTTCTTC
>TRBJ1-1|-|TRBV18|16|-
CASSALLGLRETEAFF
TGTGCCAGCTCAGCACTTCTGGGACTTCGGGAGACTGAAGCTTTCTTT
>TRBJ1-2|-|TRBV4-1|13|-
CASSQDARYGYTF
TGCGCCAGCAGCCAAGATGCCAGATATGGCTACACCTTC
>TRBJ1-2|-|TRBV29-1|12|-
CSVGGSAGVYTF
TGCAGCGTTGGTGGGTCGGCAGGGGTCTACACCTTC
>TRBJ2-2|-|TRBV7-7|14|-
CASSFLLNTGELFF
TGTGCCAGCAGCTTTTTATTGAACACCGGGGAGCTGTTTTTT
>TRBJ1-2|-|TRBV7-2|13|-
CASSNGKDYGYTF
TGTGCCAGCAGCAACGGGAAGGACTATGGCTACACCTTC
>TRBJ1-2|-|TRBV11-2|16|-
CASSPLQGKKGDGYTF
TGTGCCAGCAGCCCCCTACAGGGTAAAAAAGGTGATGGCTACACCTTC
>TRBJ2-1|-|TRBV5-1|14|TRBD1
CASSLDGQGAGQFF
TGCGCCAGCAGCTTGGACGGACAGGGGGCGGGGCAGTTCTTC